A single sample gave rise to the 24 T cell receptor beta chains below, sequenced in a study of T cell repertoires in cytomegalovirus infection. TCRdb passed the reads through MiXCR, listing each CDR3 protein once. This table holds fewer than 550,000 distinct CDR3 sequences, 15% to 20% found once. The specimen was CD8+ T cells from PBMCs. These receptors were taken from a human donor in good health (CMV status not recorded). Some clones in this sample may be carry-over from other donors' samples.

This clonotype occurred a few times. V usage is TRBV15 and J usage is TRBJ2-7; D is possibly TRBD1 (5 bases). V was shortened by 6 bases and J by 1 base, with 10 bases between the two germline ends. Germline values: CDR1 LNHNV, CDR2 YYDKDF (reference sequence). The CDR3 sequence is 13 residues long. The CDR3 loop is CATSDRVSYEQYF. CDR3 DNA sequence: TGTGCCACCAGTGACAGAGTGTCCTACGAGCAGTACTTC.

This clonotype was found once. The chain employs TRBV5-1 and TRBJ2-3; D unclear. The germline CDR1 and CDR2 sequences are SGHRS and YFSETQ. Trimming took off 4 bases at V and 1 base at J, with 10 bases between the two ends. This CDR3 region has 14 residues. CDR3 protein: CASSTLGRTDTQYF. For the CDR3, the DNA is TGCGCCAGCAGCACGCTTGGCCGCACAGATACGCAGTATTTT.

The CDR3 region has the DNA TGTGCCAGCAGTTACTCCAACCCCCCGGATACGCAGTATTTT. It specifies CASSYSNPPDTQYF. The rearrangement links TRBV6-6 to TRBJ2-3; D gene ambiguous. V was pared by 0 bases and J by 6 bases, with 10 bases between. The germline CDR1 and CDR2 sequences are MNHNY and SVGAGI (reference sequence). The CDR3 spans 14 residues.

This clonotype was counted a few times. The genes are TRBV7-9 and TRBJ1-1; the D gene is possibly TRBD1 (6 bases). Germline-derived CDR1 and CDR2 are SEHNR and FQNEAQ (reference sequence). The CDR3 extends over 14 amino acids. Trimming stripped 7 bases from V and 4 bases from J, with 16 bases between. The DNA for the CDR3 is TGTGCCAGCACCCCGGGGGCGACGGGCACTGAAGCTTTCTTT. As protein: CASTPGATGTEAFF.

The sample holds many counts of this clonotype. The rearrangement joins TRBV28 to TRBJ2-5, with D possibly TRBD2 on 5 matching bases. CDR1 and CDR2 from the germline V gene are MDHEN and SYDVKM. Trimming stripped 8 bases from V and 5 bases from J, with 15 bases between. The CDR3 sequence is 13 residues long. CDR3 loop: CASQKRAVETQYF. CDR3 nucleotides: TGTGCCAGCCAAAAGAGGGCGGTGGAGACCCAGTACTTC.

The chain joins TRBV28 to TRBJ1-3, with D unclear. V gave up 6 bases and J gave up 0 bases, with 6 bases separating them. Germline CDR1 MDHEN, CDR2 SYDVKM. This CDR3 comprises 13 residues. In DNA form, the CDR3 reads TGTGCCAGCAGCCCGGCCTCTGGAAACACCATATATTTT. Protein product: CASSPASGNTIYF.

The table lists this clonotype with many counts. The chain couples TRBV29-1 to TRBJ2-7; D is unclear. Germline-derived CDR1 and CDR2 are SQVTM and ANQGSEA. This CDR3 is built from 12 residues. V was pared by 2 bases and J by 3 bases, with 8 bases between. The CDR3 here is CSVETALYEQYF. DNA for the CDR3: TGCAGCGTTGAAACCGCCCTCTACGAGCAGTACTTC.

Note on this clonotype: This sequence may be a read error, since a much larger clone differs from it by one base. Because the CDR3 is missing its conserved closing phenylalanine or tryptophan, this is likely a read error. The rearrangement joins TRBV28 to TRBJ2-3; D is uncertain. Trimming cost V 1 base and J 2 bases, with 10 bases left between them. This CDR3 is 15 amino acids long. CDR1 is MDHEN, CDR2 SYDVKM, per germline. The CDR3: CASSLSGTNTDTQYL. Here the CDR3 DNA reads TGTGCCAGCAGTTTATCAGGAACCAACACAGATACGCAGTATTTA.

This clonotype was counted a few times. The gene calls are TRBV5-1 and TRBJ2-1; D unclear. CDR3 length: 17 residues. V was pared by 3 bases and J by 2 bases, with 18 bases between. Germline V gene lookup returns CDR1 SGHRS and CDR2 YFSETQ. The CDR3 spells CASSSIGVLSTYNEQFF. CDR3 nucleotides: TGCGCCAGCAGCTCCATAGGCGTCCTCTCCACCTACAATGAGCAGTTCTTC.

This chain links TRBV6-5 with TRBJ1-2, with D maybe TRBD1 (5 bases). This CDR3 comprises 14 residues. Germline values: CDR1 MNHEY, CDR2 SVGAGI. Trimming took off 7 bases at V and 2 bases at J, with 14 bases between the two ends. This chain's CDR3 is CASTLRGSNYGYTF. CDR3 nucleotides: TGTGCCAGCACCCTGAGGGGTAGCAACTATGGCTACACCTTC.

This clonotype was recorded many times. The chain combines TRBV4-1 with TRBJ2-2; D ambiguous. V was pared by 0 bases and J by 7 bases, with 15 bases between. This CDR3 comprises 16 residues. Per germline, CDR1 MGHRA and CDR2 YSYEKL. The CDR3 is CASSQDPPLVGGELFF. The CDR3 bases are TGCGCCAGCAGCCAAGATCCCCCACTGGTAGGCGGGGAGCTGTTTTTT.

The sample holds a few counts of this clonotype. The J gene is TRBJ2-1, the V gene TRBV4-1; D ambiguous. Germline CDR1 MGHRA, CDR2 YSYEKL. The V gene lost 0 bases and the J gene lost 13 bases, with 7 bases spanning the gap. This CDR3 has 11 amino acids. For the CDR3, the DNA is TGCGCCAGCAGCCAAGATAGACTCCAGTTCTTC. It encodes CASSQDRLQFF.

The chain links TRBV7-9 to TRBJ1-3; 9 nucleotides match TRBD1. Germline CDR1 is SEHNR and CDR2 is FQNEAQ (reference sequence). V trimming: 5 bases; J trimming: 2 bases; junction bases outside the gene matches: 7. This CDR3 comprises 16 residues. CDR3 protein: CASSPRQGEAGNTIYF. CDR3 nucleotide sequence: TGTGCCAGCAGCCCAAGACAGGGGGAGGCTGGAAACACCATATATTTT.

The CDR3 DNA follows: TGTGCCTGGAGTGTTTGGGGTAGCGGGCTCTACGAGCAGTACTTC. It translates to CAWSVWGSGLYEQYF. The chain employs TRBV30 and TRBJ2-7, with 7 bases fitting TRBD2. The CDR3 totals 15 residues. V lost 0 bases, J lost 3 bases, and 8 bases stayed unmatched. From germline, CDR1 is GTSNPN and CDR2 SVGIG (reference sequence). The full variable domain, in which reference TRBV30 and TRBJ2-7 provide the parts outside the CDR3, is SQTIHQWPATLVQPVGSPLSLECTVEGTSNPNLYWYRQAAGRGLQLLFYSVGIGQISSEVPQNLSASRPQDRQFILSSKKLLLSDSGFYLCAWSVWGSGLYEQYFGPGTRLTVT.

This clonotype was seen repeatedly, ten times or more. V and J are TRBV10-3 and TRBJ2-1; D remains unclear. Per germline, CDR1 ENHRY and CDR2 SYGVKD. The CDR3 is 14 amino acids. V was pared by 0 bases and J by 5 bases, with 8 bases between. CDR3 amino acids: CAISESGLNNEQFF. CDR3 nucleotide sequence: TGTGCCATCAGTGAGTCAGGTCTGAACAATGAGCAGTTCTTC.

The rearrangement joins TRBV7-6 to TRBJ2-5; 8 bases agree with TRBD2. Germline trimming cut 4 bases from V and 2 bases from J; bases unmatched to any gene: 9. This CDR3 has 16 residues. The germline V gene encodes CDR1 SGHVS and CDR2 FNYEAQ. The CDR3 DNA reads as TGTGCCAGCAGCTCGGCGGGGGGAAGGAGACAAGAGACCCAGTACTTC. It translates to CASSSAGGRRQETQYF.

This clonotype was recorded a few times. The CDR3 coding sequence is TGTGCCAGCAGCGTTAGGGGGAGGTCTAAAGAGCAGTACTTC. Translated, it gives CASSVRGRSKEQYF. The chain joins TRBV6-5 to TRBJ2-7; D is perhaps TRBD1 or TRBD2 (6 bases each). Germline values: CDR1 MNHEY, CDR2 SVGAGI. The CDR3 is 14 residues long. The V end lost 6 bases, the J end lost 7 bases, and 19 bases lay between the germline ends.

In this sample, this clonotype turned up many times. The J gene is TRBJ2-2, the V gene TRBV19, with TRBD1 matching 9 bases. CDR1 LNHDA and CDR2 SQIVND come from the germline V gene (reference sequence). The junction had 5 bases not matched to a gene; V was cut back by 6 bases and J by 3 bases. The CDR3 contains 15 residues. The CDR3 is CASSYRGRDTGELFF. The CDR3 region has the DNA TGTGCCAGTAGCTACAGGGGGCGCGACACCGGGGAGCTGTTTTTT. Together with reference TRBV19 and TRBJ2-2, the CDR3 gives the full variable domain: DGGITQSPKYLFRKEGQNVTLSCEQNLNHDAMYWYRQDPGQGLRLIYYSQIVNDFQKGDIAEGYSVSREKKESFPLTVTSAQKNPTAFYLCASSYRGRDTGELFFGEGSRLTVL.

There are a few counts of this clonotype. The chain combines TRBV10-3 with TRBJ2-5; maybe TRBD2 (5 bases). V was pared by 2 bases and J by 5 bases, with 12 bases between. CDR3 size: 14 residues. Germline V gene lookup returns CDR1 ENHRY and CDR2 SYGVKD. CDR3 nucleotide sequence: TGTGCCATCAGTGAGGAGCGGCGGGTTGAGACCCAGTACTTC. Amino acids: CAISEERRVETQYF.

The chain combines TRBV23-1 with TRBJ2-5; 8 bases line up with TRBD1. TRBV23-1 is assigned to the ORF class and has an uncertain function. V was pared by 4 bases and J by 5 bases, with 9 bases of the junction left unmatched. CDR3 length equals 15 residues. Here the CDR3 reads CASSPRTGPSETQYF. The CDR3 coding sequence is TGCGCCAGCAGTCCTCGGACAGGGCCAAGCGAGACCCAGTACTTC.

The chain combines TRBV27 with TRBJ1-2, with D maybe TRBD1 (5 bases). This CDR3 contains 13 residues. Germline V gene data show CDR1 as MNHEY and CDR2 as SMNVEV (reference sequence). V was cut by 1 base and J by 7 bases, with 10 bases left in between. CDR3 bases: TGTGCCAGCAGTTTATTTGGACAAAGTGGCTACACCTTC. It yields the protein CASSLFGQSGYTF.

J is TRBJ1-6 and V is TRBV4-1; no clear D gene. CDR3 length equals 16 residues. The germline V gene has CDR1 MGHRA and CDR2 YSYEKL. Trimming removed 1 base from V and 9 bases from J, with 16 bases in between. The CDR3 DNA reads TGCGCCAGCAGCCAAGGGGGAGCCCCGGACGGTTCACCCCTCCACTTT. Its protein product is CASSQGGAPDGSPLHF.

This clonotype was counted many times. The chain links TRBV7-9 to TRBJ1-1; D possibly corresponds to TRBD1 (5 bases). The V and J ends lost 6 bases and 11 bases respectively, with 22 bases between them. Germline values: CDR1 SEHNR, CDR2 FQNEAQ (reference sequence). The CDR3 consists of 14 residues. DNA for the CDR3: TGTGCCAGCAGATCCTCGATGGGGCAGGTCGAGGCTTTCTTT. Its translation is CASRSSMGQVEAFF. Full variable domain (missing parts from reference TRBV7-9 and TRBJ1-1): DTGVSQNPRHKITKRGQNVTFRCDPISEHNRLYWYRQTLGQGPEFLTYFQNEAQLEKSRLLSDRFSAERPKGSFSTLEIQRTEQGDSAMYLCASRSSMGQVEAFFGQGTRLTVV.

In the case of this clonotype: One end of the junction varies from germline; a read error may be responsible. The chain joins TRBV27 to TRBJ2-7; D not resolved. There are 14 residues in the CDR3. Per the germline V gene, CDR1 is MNHEY and CDR2 is SMNVEV (reference sequence). The CDR3 protein is CASSFMGFSNEQYF. The CDR3 nucleotides read TGTGCCAGCAGTTTCATGGGGTTCTCCAACGAGCAGTACTTC.